The 5 T cell receptor beta chains below all came from one sample that was sequenced in a study of cytomegalovirus exposure and HLA in healthy donors. Here immunoSEQ multiplex PCR was the method, and the copy in TCRdb shows in-frame clones only, minus some. The sample lists 300,000 to 350,000 clones, around 90% seen once, with around 0.88% in the top ten. Sequencing was done on a sample of PBMCs. These receptors all stem from a man between 25 and 39 years old in good health and CMV-seronegative.

The CDR3 DNA reads TGTGCCAGCAGTGAAAAGCCAGGGGGCTGGGACACTGAAGCTTTCTTT. Protein product: CASSEKPGGWDTEAFF. The rearrangement links TRBV6-1 to TRBJ1-1; 8 bases line up with TRBD1. The CDR3 has 16 amino acids. The V gene end was trimmed by 2 bases and the J gene end by 3 bases; junction bases not matched to a gene: 8. Germline V CDR1 and CDR2: MNHNS, SASEGT.

The DNA of the CDR3 is TGTGCTAGTGGTTTGGGAAGGGGAGGGTCTAACTATGGCTACACCTTC. It codes for CASGLGRGGSNYGYTF. The gene calls are TRBV12-5 and TRBJ1-2; D possibly corresponds to TRBD1 (5 bases). Germline values: CDR1 LGHNT, CDR2 FRNRAP. The CDR3 runs to 16 residues. The ends were cut back, 1 base at V and 0 bases at J, with 12 bases in the middle.

The gene calls are TRBV18 and TRBJ1-1; tentatively, D is TRBD1 (5 bases). Germline CDR1 reads KGHSH; CDR2 reads LQKENI. CDR3 size: 15 residues. Trimming stripped 1 base from V and 2 bases from J, with 11 bases between. The CDR3 loop reads CASSPRDSANTEAFF. CDR3 in DNA: TGTGCCAGCTCACCACGCGACAGTGCTAACACTGAAGCTTTCTTT.

This clone showed up just once. The chain has TRBV6-5 and TRBJ2-3, with D tentatively TRBD2 (7 bases). Germline V gives CDR1 MNHEY, CDR2 SVGAGI. Trimming left V 2 bases short and J 7 bases short, with 13 bases between. The CDR3 is made up of 14 amino acids. The CDR3 is CASSYRGGGYTQYF. Here the CDR3 DNA reads TGTGCCAGCAGTTACAGGGGGGGAGGTTATACGCAGTATTTT.

The genes are TRBV2 and TRBJ2-2; TRBD1 is a possible D gene (5 bases). The CDR3 length is 16 residues. CDR1 is SNHLY and CDR2 is FYNNEI in the germline V gene. V dropped 4 bases and J dropped 1 base, with 13 bases sitting between them. This chain's CDR3 is CASSGVWGLNTGELFF. As DNA, the CDR3 is TGTGCCAGCAGTGGCGTTTGGGGCCTGAACACCGGGGAGCTGTTTTTT.